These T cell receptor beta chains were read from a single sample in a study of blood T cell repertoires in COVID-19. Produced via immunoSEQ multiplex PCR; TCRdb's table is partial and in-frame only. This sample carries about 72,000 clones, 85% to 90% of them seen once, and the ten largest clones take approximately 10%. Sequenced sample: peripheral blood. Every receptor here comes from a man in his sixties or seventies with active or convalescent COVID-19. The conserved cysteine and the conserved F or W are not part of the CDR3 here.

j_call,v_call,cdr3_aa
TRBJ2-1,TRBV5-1,ASSSPGPDEQF
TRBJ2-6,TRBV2,ASTASRASGANVLT
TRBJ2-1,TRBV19,ASSSTSGLTMKQF
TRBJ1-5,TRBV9,ASSVGIEVRQPQH
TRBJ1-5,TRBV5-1,ASSLAGQSNQPQH
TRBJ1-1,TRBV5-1,ASSLSYGRDTEAF
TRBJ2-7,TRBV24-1,ATSQGVKQY
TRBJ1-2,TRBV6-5,ASSLNGGGLNGYT
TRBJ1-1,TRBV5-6,ASSTGVLGGFNTEAF
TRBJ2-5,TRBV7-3,ASSLFGQDGETQY
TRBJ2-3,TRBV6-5,ASNVDYTDTQY
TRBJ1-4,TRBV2,ASTRDSQATNEKLF
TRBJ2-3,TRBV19,ASRKETGIDTQY
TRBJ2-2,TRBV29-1,SVVLQKDTGELF
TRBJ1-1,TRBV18,ASSLPTHEAF
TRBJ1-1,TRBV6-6,ASRTGTRSPEAF
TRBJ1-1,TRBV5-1,ASNWGGEAF
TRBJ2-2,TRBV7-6,ATQGSGELF
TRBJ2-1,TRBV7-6,ASSPTGLANEQF
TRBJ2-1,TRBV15,ATGMWTSINEQF
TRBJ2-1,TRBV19,ASTPPGLPYNEQF
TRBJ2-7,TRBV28,ASSSLDGTSGSGSYEQY
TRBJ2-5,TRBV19,ASSHRVTRRQETQY
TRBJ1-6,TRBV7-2,ASSLHFNSPLH
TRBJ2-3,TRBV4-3,ASSQDYSGRATSTDTQY
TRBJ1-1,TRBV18,ASSPLTGGGLMAF
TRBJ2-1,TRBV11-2,ASSFTSGSGNEQF
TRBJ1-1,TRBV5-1,ASSRGTVEAF
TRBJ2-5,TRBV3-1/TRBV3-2,ATEASGRGETQY
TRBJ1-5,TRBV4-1,ASSQEGQASQPQH
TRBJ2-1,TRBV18,ASSPRGADNNEQF
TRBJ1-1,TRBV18,ASSLRDRGTEAF
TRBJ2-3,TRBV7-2,ASRAASGSTDTQY
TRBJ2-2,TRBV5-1,ASSRQGNTGELF
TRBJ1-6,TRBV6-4,ASSDEIGASLH
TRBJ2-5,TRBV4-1,ASSQGWTSGSKTTQY
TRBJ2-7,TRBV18,ASSPVTGVEQY
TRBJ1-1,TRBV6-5,ASSPTTAGNTEAF
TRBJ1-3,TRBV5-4,ASSLRTGASGSGNTIY
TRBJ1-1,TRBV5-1,ASSSRTGLSTEAF
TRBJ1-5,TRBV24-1,ATSDRRTQPQH
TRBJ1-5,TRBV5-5,ASSLVAGANQPQH
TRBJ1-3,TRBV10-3,AAWEGNTIY